A selection of T cell receptor beta chains follows, all from one sample in a study of OX40 agonist ivuxolimab in advanced cancers. Sequencing used immunoSEQ multiplex PCR; TCRdb keeps in-frame clones, though not all of them. The repertoire holds under 25,000 clones, with about 70% as singletons. Sample: CD4+ or CD8+ T cells sorted from blood, taken in a trial of the OX40 agonist ivuxolimab. The receptor set was obtained from an adult with an advanced solid tumor such as melanoma, head and neck, liver or kidney cancer. The CDR3 runs from the conserved cysteine through the conserved F or W. The D gene is left open where the match is weak. Some rows have no size entry. The others give once, few or many, or a class for an expanded clone.

D gene: NA
clone size: NA
J gene: TRBJ2-1
V gene: TRBV27
CDR3 DNA: TGTGCCAGCACCCCAGCTTCCTACAATGAGCAGTTCTTC
CDR3 protein: CASTPASYNEQFF

D gene: NA
clone size: NA
J gene: TRBJ1-1
V gene: TRBV11-2
CDR3 DNA: TGTGCCAGCAGCTTTGAGGTGTACACTGAAGCTTTCTTT
CDR3 protein: CASSFEVYTEAFF

D gene: NA
clone size: few
J gene: TRBJ1-2
V gene: TRBV7-8
CDR3 DNA: TGTGCCAGCAGCAAGGACAGTTATGGCTACACCTTC
CDR3 protein: CASSKDSYGYTF

D gene: TRBD2
clone size: NA
J gene: TRBJ2-3
V gene: TRBV6-5
CDR3 DNA: TGTGCCAGCAGCCGACTCGGGGGGGAAACGCAGTATTTT
CDR3 protein: CASSRLGGETQYF

D gene: NA
clone size: NA
J gene: TRBJ2-2
V gene: TRBV23-1
CDR3 DNA: TGCGCCAGCAGTTGGCCGCCAAACACGGACACCGGGGAGCTGTTTTTT
CDR3 protein: CASSWPPNTDTGELFF

D gene: NA
clone size: NA
J gene: TRBJ1-1
V gene: TRBV6-5
CDR3 DNA: TGTGCCAGCAGTGACACAGGGTTGGGGACTGAAGCTTTCTTT
CDR3 protein: CASSDTGLGTEAFF

D gene: TRBD1
clone size: NA
J gene: TRBJ1-1
V gene: TRBV5-1
CDR3 DNA: TGCGCCAGCAGCTTGGAAGGACAGGGGACTGAAGCTTTCTTT
CDR3 protein: CASSLEGQGTEAFF

D gene: NA
clone size: NA
J gene: TRBJ1-2
V gene: TRBV7-9
CDR3 DNA: TGTGCCAGCAGCCCCCCTGAGCCGGAGACTTCTAACTATGGCTACACCTTC
CDR3 protein: CASSPPEPETSNYGYTF

D gene: NA
clone size: NA
J gene: TRBJ2-7
V gene: TRBV4-1
CDR3 DNA: TGCGCCAGCAGCCAGGAGCCCGGGACTGAGTACTACGAGCAGTACTTC
CDR3 protein: CASSQEPGTEYYEQYF

D gene: NA
clone size: NA
J gene: TRBJ2-7
V gene: TRBV19
CDR3 DNA: TGTGCCAGTAGTATAAAGGAGGGGACCGAGCAGTACTTC
CDR3 protein: CASSIKEGTEQYF

D gene: NA
clone size: NA
J gene: TRBJ1-2
V gene: TRBV7-6
CDR3 DNA: TGTGCCAGCAGCCCAACCGGGACGGCCTATGGCTACACCTTC
CDR3 protein: CASSPTGTAYGYTF

D gene: NA
clone size: NA
J gene: TRBJ1-2
V gene: TRBV10-2
CDR3 DNA: TGCGCCAGCAGTGACGGGAGTATTGCCTACACCTTC
CDR3 protein: CASSDGSIAYTF

D gene: TRBD1
clone size: NA
J gene: TRBJ1-2
V gene: TRBV7-9
CDR3 DNA: TGTGCCAGCAGCTTAAAGGGACAGGATAACTATGGCTACACCTTC
CDR3 protein: CASSLKGQDNYGYTF

D gene: NA
clone size: NA
J gene: TRBJ2-7
V gene: TRBV27
CDR3 DNA: TGTGCCAGCAGTTTCGGACAGAATCCCTCCTACGAGCAGTACTTC
CDR3 protein: CASSFGQNPSYEQYF

D gene: NA
clone size: NA
J gene: TRBJ1-1
V gene: TRBV6-5
CDR3 DNA: TGTGCCAGCAGAGAGTGGGACGGAGCGGGTTGGGCTTTCTTT
CDR3 protein: CASREWDGAGWAFF

D gene: NA
clone size: NA
J gene: TRBJ2-2
V gene: TRBV7-9
CDR3 DNA: TGTGCCGGAAGACAGACGAACACCGGGGAGCTGTTTTTT
CDR3 protein: CAGRQTNTGELFF

D gene: NA
clone size: few
J gene: TRBJ2-4
V gene: TRBV6-5
CDR3 DNA: TGTGCCAGCAGTTGGGGCGACATCAACAGCATTCAGTACTTC
CDR3 protein: CASSWGDINSIQYF

D gene: NA
clone size: NA
J gene: TRBJ2-1
V gene: TRBV18
CDR3 DNA: TGTGCCAGCCATGTTGGAGGGAATGAGCAGTTCTTC
CDR3 protein: CASHVGGNEQFF

D gene: TRBD2
clone size: NA
J gene: TRBJ2-2
V gene: TRBV4-3
CDR3 DNA: TGCGCCAGCAGCCAAGATCGGACTAGTCCCGGGGAGCTGTTTTTT
CDR3 protein: CASSQDRTSPGELFF

D gene: NA
clone size: NA
J gene: TRBJ2-7
V gene: TRBV11-2
CDR3 DNA: TGTGCCAGCAGCTCTGTACAGGGAAACTCCTACGAGCAGTACTTC
CDR3 protein: CASSSVQGNSYEQYF

D gene: NA
clone size: NA
J gene: TRBJ2-7
V gene: TRBV27
CDR3 DNA: TGTGCCAGCAGCCCTACAGCGTCCTACGAGCAGTACTTC
CDR3 protein: CASSPTASYEQYF

D gene: NA
clone size: few
J gene: TRBJ1-5
V gene: TRBV6-4
CDR3 DNA: TGTGCCAGCAGTGAATGGGGCAATCAGCCCCAGCATTTT
CDR3 protein: CASSEWGNQPQHF

D gene: NA
clone size: large
J gene: TRBJ2-7
V gene: TRBV5-1
CDR3 DNA: TGCGCCAGCGGGGAAGGACCCTCCTACGAGCAGTACTTC
CDR3 protein: CASGEGPSYEQYF

D gene: NA
clone size: once
J gene: TRBJ2-1
V gene: TRBV15
CDR3 DNA: TGTGCCACCAGCAGAGCCCCGTTCGATGAGCAGTTCTTC
CDR3 protein: CATSRAPFDEQFF

D gene: TRBD1
clone size: NA
J gene: TRBJ1-6
V gene: TRBV28
CDR3 DNA: TGTGCCAGCAAAACCGGGACAGGGTCTTATAATTCACCCCTCCACTTT
CDR3 protein: CASKTGTGSYNSPLHF

D gene: NA
clone size: NA
J gene: TRBJ2-2
V gene: TRBV5-4
CDR3 DNA: TGTGCCAGCAGCCCGGACGGAGAGCTAAGGGGGAACACCGGGGAGCTGTTTTTT
CDR3 protein: CASSPDGELRGNTGELFF

D gene: NA
clone size: medium-sized
J gene: TRBJ2-1
V gene: TRBV27
CDR3 DNA: TGTGCCAGCAGCCTCGGGAGTGTCCATGAGCAGTTCTTC
CDR3 protein: CASSLGSVHEQFF

D gene: TRBD1
clone size: NA
J gene: TRBJ1-5
V gene: TRBV27
CDR3 DNA: TGTGCCAGCAGTTTAACAGGGGGCCTTAGCAATCAGCCCCAGCATTTT
CDR3 protein: CASSLTGGLSNQPQHF

D gene: TRBD1
clone size: NA
J gene: TRBJ2-6
V gene: TRBV6-5
CDR3 DNA: TGTGCCAGCACCCAGGGGGCGCCTGGGGCCAACGTCCTGACTTTC
CDR3 protein: CASTQGAPGANVLTF

D gene: TRBD1
clone size: NA
J gene: TRBJ2-1
V gene: TRBV5-1
CDR3 DNA: TGCGCCAGCAGCTTGGGACAGGGAGACTCCTACAATGAGCAGTTCTTC
CDR3 protein: CASSLGQGDSYNEQFF

D gene: NA
clone size: NA
J gene: TRBJ2-7
V gene: TRBV4-3
CDR3 DNA: TGCGCCAGCAGCCCGGGACTCTCCTACGAGCAGTACTTC
CDR3 protein: CASSPGLSYEQYF

D gene: NA
clone size: NA
J gene: TRBJ2-3
V gene: TRBV7-3
CDR3 DNA: TGTGCCAGCAGCTTCTTCAGGGAGGGCACAGATACGCAGTATTTT
CDR3 protein: CASSFFREGTDTQYF

D gene: NA
clone size: NA
J gene: TRBJ2-1
V gene: TRBV7-9
CDR3 DNA: TGTGCCAGCAGCTTAGCGGTGCATGAGCAGTTCTTC
CDR3 protein: CASSLAVHEQFF

D gene: NA
clone size: NA
J gene: TRBJ1-2
V gene: TRBV19
CDR3 DNA: TGTGCCACAATCGACAGCTATGGCTACACCTTC
CDR3 protein: CATIDSYGYTF

D gene: NA
clone size: NA
J gene: TRBJ2-1
V gene: TRBV7-6
CDR3 DNA: TGTGCCAGCAGCTTAGGCAATGAGCAGTTCTTC
CDR3 protein: CASSLGNEQFF

D gene: NA
clone size: NA
J gene: TRBJ1-1
V gene: TRBV2
CDR3 DNA: TGTGCCAGAAATGAAAACAGCCCGCTCACTGAAGCTTTCTTT
CDR3 protein: CARNENSPLTEAFF

D gene: NA
clone size: once
J gene: TRBJ2-1
V gene: TRBV27
CDR3 DNA: TGTGCCAGCAGTTTATCGTGGGGGAATGAGCAGTTCTTC
CDR3 protein: CASSLSWGNEQFF

D gene: NA
clone size: NA
J gene: TRBJ2-7
V gene: TRBV21-1
CDR3 DNA: TGTGCCAGCAGTTTTCGGGCCGCTAATAACGAGCAGTACTTC
CDR3 protein: CASSFRAANNEQYF

D gene: NA
clone size: NA
J gene: TRBJ1-2
V gene: TRBV4-1
CDR3 DNA: TGCGCCAGCACTCAATGGGGATCAAACTATGGCTACACCTTC
CDR3 protein: CASTQWGSNYGYTF

D gene: NA
clone size: NA
J gene: TRBJ2-7
V gene: TRBV27
CDR3 DNA: TGTGCCAGCAGTTTATCCCCTGGGACGTACGAGCAGTACTTC
CDR3 protein: CASSLSPGTYEQYF

D gene: NA
clone size: NA
J gene: TRBJ2-7
V gene: TRBV27
CDR3 DNA: TGTGCCAGCAGTTCCTTTGGACAAACGGGCGAGCAGTACTTC
CDR3 protein: CASSSFGQTGEQYF

D gene: TRBD1
clone size: NA
J gene: TRBJ1-1
V gene: TRBV5-1
CDR3 DNA: TGCGCCAGCAGCTCACCAGGGGGCGCAGGAACTGAAGCTTTCTTT
CDR3 protein: CASSSPGGAGTEAFF

D gene: NA
clone size: few
J gene: TRBJ2-3
V gene: TRBV7-9
CDR3 DNA: TGTGCCAGCAGAACTACTAGCAGTCGGGCAGATACGCAGTATTTT
CDR3 protein: CASRTTSSRADTQYF

D gene: NA
clone size: medium-sized
J gene: TRBJ2-1
V gene: TRBV27
CDR3 DNA: TGTGCCAGCAGGGTCTTAGCGAGCTCCTACAATGAGCAGTTCTTC
CDR3 protein: CASRVLASSYNEQFF

D gene: TRBD1
clone size: NA
J gene: TRBJ1-2
V gene: TRBV2
CDR3 DNA: TGTGCCAGCAGGCGAAACAGGGGCGGGGATGGCTACACCTTC
CDR3 protein: CASRRNRGGDGYTF

D gene: TRBD1
clone size: NA
J gene: TRBJ1-1
V gene: TRBV4-3
CDR3 DNA: TGCGCCAGCAGCCAGCAGCCGCAGGGGGCTGAAGCTTTCTTT
CDR3 protein: CASSQQPQGAEAFF

D gene: NA
clone size: NA
J gene: TRBJ2-3
V gene: TRBV5-6
CDR3 DNA: TGTGCCAGCAGCTTGGAGAGTATCCCGGATACGCAGTATTTT
CDR3 protein: CASSLESIPDTQYF

D gene: TRBD2
clone size: few
J gene: TRBJ2-3
V gene: TRBV2
CDR3 DNA: TGTGCCAGCTCCCTTGTCGTCGGACTAGCGGAATCCACAGATACGCAGTATTTT
CDR3 protein: CASSLVVGLAESTDTQYF

D gene: NA
clone size: NA
J gene: TRBJ2-1
V gene: TRBV5-8
CDR3 DNA: TGTGCCAGCAGCTTGGGTCCAGGGAGAAATCATGAGCAGTTCTTC
CDR3 protein: CASSLGPGRNHEQFF

D gene: NA
clone size: NA
J gene: TRBJ1-2
V gene: TRBV4-3
CDR3 DNA: TGCGCCAGCAGCCCTGACACTACAGCACAGTACTATGGCTACACCTTC
CDR3 protein: CASSPDTTAQYYGYTF

D gene: NA
clone size: NA
J gene: TRBJ2-7
V gene: TRBV4-1
CDR3 DNA: TGCGCCAGCAGCCAAGACCCGACCGGGACAACGTACGAGCAGTACTTC
CDR3 protein: CASSQDPTGTTYEQYF

D gene: TRBD1
clone size: many
J gene: TRBJ1-6
V gene: TRBV4-3
CDR3 DNA: TGCGCCAGCAGCCAAGAACGGCAGGGGGTCCATTCACCCCTCCACTTT
CDR3 protein: CASSQERQGVHSPLHF

D gene: NA
clone size: NA
J gene: TRBJ1-1
V gene: TRBV6-5
CDR3 DNA: TGTGCCAGCAGTTACTCTCTGACGGGGGGGACTGAAGCTTTCTTT
CDR3 protein: CASSYSLTGGTEAFF

D gene: NA
clone size: NA
J gene: TRBJ1-5
V gene: TRBV4-1
CDR3 DNA: TGCGCCAGCGCCACTGTTAGCAATCAGCCCCAGCATTTT
CDR3 protein: CASATVSNQPQHF

D gene: NA
clone size: NA
J gene: TRBJ1-4
V gene: TRBV28
CDR3 DNA: TGTGCCAGCAGTTTCCTTTCAGGGACTAATGAAAAACTGTTTTTT
CDR3 protein: CASSFLSGTNEKLFF

D gene: NA
clone size: NA
J gene: TRBJ2-2
V gene: TRBV6-1
CDR3 DNA: TGTGCCAGCAGTGCGGCCGGCGGGGACACCGGGGAGCTGTTTTTT
CDR3 protein: CASSAAGGDTGELFF

D gene: NA
clone size: NA
J gene: TRBJ1-1
V gene: TRBV30
CDR3 DNA: TGTGCCGGGAAGGGCTTTCCAGGGAAAGGGGAAGGCGTAGCTTTCTTT
CDR3 protein: CAGKGFPGKGEGVAFF